This TCR beta chain was profiled in a study of breast tumors, draining lymph nodes, adjacent tissues. Germline CDR1 SGHTS, CDR2 YDEGEE. The V gene lost 1 base and the J gene lost 2 bases, with 6 bases spanning the gap. The CDR3 has 13 amino acids. TCRdb re-derived calls from the multiplex PCR reads in MiXCR, one entry per CDR3 protein. The sample includes over 20,000 distinct CDR3 sequences, approximately 32% seen only once; the top ten take more than 9.5%. The sequenced sample consisted of breast tumor tissue. This receptor was identified in a female donor with breast cancer. Some clones in this sample may be carry-over from other donors' samples. The V and J genes are TRBV5-8 and TRBJ1-1; D remains unclear. CDR3 sequence: CASSLWVNTEAFF. CDR3 coding DNA: TGTGCCAGCAGCTTGTGGGTAAACACTGAAGCTTTCTTT. Filled out from reference TRBV5-8 and TRBJ1-1, the complete variable domain reads EAGVTQSPTHLIKTRGQQATLRCSPISGHTSVYWYQQALGLGLQFLLWYDEGEERNRGNFPPRFSGRQFPNYSSELNVNALELEDSALYLCASSLWVNTEAFFGQGTRLTVV.